These 23 T cell receptor beta chains share one sample of origin, sequenced in a study of blood T cells in healthy people across ages. PCR was performed a second time for about 7 to 11 cycles using a sample-barcoded 5' primer and a J-beta primer mix. TCRdb reprocessed the 5' RACE reads via MiXCR and lists one record per CDR3 protein. The data show more than 450,000 distinct CDR3 sequences, with about 25% seen just once and approximately 3.5% held by the top ten. In addition, the sample was reused for a study of T cells of mothers and their children.

Sequencing input: blood. All receptors derive from a boy aged 2 to 10 in good health.

This clonotype was seen a few times. This chain links TRBV6-6 with TRBJ1-4, with TRBD1 matching over 8 bases. Per germline, CDR1 MNHNY and CDR2 SVGAGI (reference sequence). The CDR3 covers 14 residues. V dropped 6 bases and J dropped 7; count of bases not matched to a gene: 7. Here the CDR3 reads CASRLQGAREKLFF. The CDR3 DNA reads as TGTGCCAGCAGACTTCAGGGGGCTCGTGAAAAACTGTTTTTT.

This clonotype was seen once. The chain couples TRBV9 to TRBJ2-3; 8 bases align to TRBD2. After removal of 0 bases from V and 2 bases from J, the junction contained 11 bases not matched to a gene. This CDR3 comprises 18 residues. Germline V CDR1 and CDR2: SGDLS, YYNGEE. CDR3 residues: CASSVETGGLAATDTQYF. The CDR3 nucleotides read TGTGCCAGCAGCGTAGAGACGGGGGGGCTAGCCGCCACAGATACGCAGTATTTT.

This clonotype has more than one count but fewer than ten. The junction and the germline gene differ at one end; a read error may be behind it. The chain joins TRBV7-8 to TRBJ2-1; weak D call: TRBD1 (5 bases). The J call is uncertain, as TRBJ2-5 better fits the DNA end. CDR3 length: 12 residues. Per germline, CDR1 SGHVS and CDR2 FQNEAQ. The CDR3 spells CANSLGAETQYF. CDR3 nucleotides: TGTGCCAACAGCTTAGGGGCAGAGACCCAGTACTTC.

This clonotype has more than one count but fewer than ten. The chain couples TRBV20-1 to TRBJ2-1, with unresolved D. Between the trimmed V and J ends, which lost 7 bases and 4 bases, there was a span of 14 bases. CDR1 is DFQATT and CDR2 is SNEGSKA in the germline V gene (reference sequence). There are 13 residues in the CDR3. The CDR3: CSVLSPLYNEQFF. The CDR3, as DNA: TGCAGTGTGTTAAGCCCACTTTACAATGAGCAGTTCTTC.

This clonotype was seen a single time. The chain links TRBV28 to TRBJ1-2; 8 bases align to TRBD1. V lost 8 bases to trimming and J lost 3 bases; unmatched junction nucleotides: 5. The germline gives CDR1 MDHEN, CDR2 SYDVKM. The CDR3 runs 13 residues. The CDR3 protein is CASGPGGHYGYTF. The CDR3, as DNA: TGTGCCAGCGGGCCAGGGGGCCACTATGGCTACACCTTC.

This clonotype was observed a handful of times. The CDR3 DNA follows: TGTGCCATCAGTGATAAGGGGACCTACGAGCAGTACTTC. Protein product: CAISDKGTYEQYF. The chain carries TRBV10-3 and TRBJ2-5, with a tentative D call TRBD1 (5 bases). The J call is in doubt because the DNA end fits TRBJ2-7 better. This CDR3 region has 13 residues. Germline CDR1 and CDR2: ENHRY and SYGVKD.

This clonotype has more than one count but fewer than ten. V gene TRBV20-1 combines with J gene TRBJ2-5, with TRBD2 as a possible D gene (6 bases). The CDR3 consists of 17 residues. With 3 bases removed from V and 8 bases from J, the gap between germline ends came to 28 bases. Germline V gene lookup returns CDR1 DFQATT and CDR2 SNEGSKA (reference sequence). DNA for the CDR3: TGCAGTGCTAGCGTAGTCCGTCCGGGGGTCTTTTGGGAAACCCAGTACTTC. It encodes CSASVVRPGVFWETQYF.

The chain joins TRBV6-2 or TRBV6-3 to TRBJ2-1; D is ambiguous. V lost 6 bases to trimming and J lost 0 bases, with 21 bases between them. The CDR3 contains 18 residues. Germline assignment: CDR1 MNHEY and CDR2 SVGEGT. The CDR3: CASRSFRSNQSSYNEQFF. The CDR3, as DNA: TGTGCCAGCAGATCCTTTAGGTCCAACCAGAGCTCCTACAATGAGCAGTTCTTC.

This clonotype was detected a few times. V usage is TRBV4-3 and J usage is TRBJ2-7, with D tentatively TRBD1 or TRBD2 (5 bases each). V was shortened by 1 base and J by 4 bases, with 14 bases between the two germline ends. Germline values: CDR1 LGHNA, CDR2 YSLEER. This CDR3 contains 15 residues. This chain's CDR3 is CASSQGWGPGYEQYF. CDR3 nucleotide sequence: TGCGCCAGCAGCCAAGGGTGGGGACCCGGATACGAGCAGTACTTC.

This clonotype was observed once. V and J are TRBV12-3 or TRBV12-4 and TRBJ2-3; 10 positions agree with TRBD1. This CDR3 has 15 residues. Losses at the gene ends were 7 bases for V and 6 bases for J; bases not matched to a gene: 10. The CDR3 here is CASTLLGQGRDTQYF. CDR3 sequence (DNA): TGTGCCAGCACCCTCCTGGGACAGGGGCGCGATACGCAGTATTTT.

CDR3 bases: TGCAGCGTGATTAACAGGGGGCAGGACTATGGCTACACCTTC. This encodes CSVINRGQDYGYTF. This chain connects TRBV29-1 to TRBJ1-2; 9 positions match TRBD1. The V and J ends lost 6 bases and 3 bases, in that order; junction bases with no gene match: 8. Germline assignment: CDR1 SQVTM and CDR2 ANQGSEA. The CDR3 consists of 14 residues.

The V call is TRBV10-2, the J call TRBJ2-5, with TRBD2 matching over 11 bases. Germline CDR1 is WSHSY and CDR2 is SAAADI. The J segment lost 3 bases and the V segment lost 4 bases, leaving 16 bases of the junction unmatched. The CDR3 totals 19 residues. DNA for the CDR3: TGCGCCAGCAGTGTCCCGTTAATAGCGGGAGGGCCGGCGGAAGAGACCCAGTACTTC. This translates into CASSVPLIAGGPAEETQYF.

This clonotype came up a few times. The chain has TRBV29-1 and TRBJ2-3; 8 bases map to TRBD2. CDR1 and CDR2 (germline): SQVTM, ANQGSEA. V was clipped by 6 bases and J by 1 base; unmatched bases: 9. The CDR3 totals 15 residues. CDR3 sequence reads: CSVGGSGMGTDTQYF. In DNA form, the CDR3 reads TGCAGCGTGGGGGGTAGCGGGATGGGCACAGATACGCAGTATTTT.

The chain links TRBV20-1 to TRBJ2-3; D not certain. Per the germline V gene, CDR1 is DFQATT and CDR2 is SNEGSKA (reference sequence). V was trimmed by 0 bases and J by 2 bases, leaving 12 bases between them. This CDR3 spans 15 amino acids. CDR3 amino acids: CSAREEQTTTDTQYF. The CDR3 DNA sequence: TGCAGTGCTAGAGAGGAACAGACGACCACAGATACGCAGTATTTT.

The rearrangement joins TRBV27 to TRBJ1-1, with D maybe TRBD1 (5 bases). Germline values: CDR1 MNHEY, CDR2 SMNVEV (reference sequence). There are 14 residues in the CDR3. Trimming shortened V by 4 bases and J by 2 bases, and 11 bases separated the two germline ends. CDR3 DNA sequence: TGTGCCAGCAGTTCCCCGGGACCTAACACTGAAGCTTTCTTT. Its protein is CASSSPGPNTEAFF.

This clonotype was recorded a few times. This sequence joins TRBV11-2 and TRBJ1-2; no clear D. The germline CDR1 and CDR2 sequences are SGHAT and FQNNGV. Trimming took 1 base from V and 8 from J, leaving 8 bases between them. This CDR3 contains 12 residues. The CDR3: CASSLGTRGYTF. The CDR3 coding sequence is TGTGCCAGCAGCTTAGGAACCCGGGGCTACACCTTC.

The V and J genes are TRBV9 and TRBJ2-3; 9 nucleotides line up with TRBD2. V dropped 0 bases and J dropped 9; count of bases not matched to a gene: 5. CDR3 size: 14 residues. The germline gives CDR1 SGDLS, CDR2 YYNGEE. DNA of the CDR3: TGTGCCAGCAGCGTAGTCGGGGCGGGGGGGACGCAGTATTTT. It encodes CASSVVGAGGTQYF. The entire variable domain, with the rest obtained from reference TRBV9 and TRBJ2-3, is as follows: DSGVTQTPKHLITATGQRVTLRCSPRSGDLSVYWYQQSLDQGLQFLIQYYNGEERAKGNILERFSAQQFPDLHSELNLSSLELGDSALYFCASSVVGAGGTQYFGPGTRLTVL.

CDR3 sequence: CASSAAFGEQYF. CDR3 sequence (DNA): TGTGCCAGCAGCGCAGCGTTCGGCGAGCAGTACTTC. J is TRBJ2-7 and V is TRBV7-2; D remains ambiguous. This CDR3 region has 12 residues. CDR1 and CDR2 from the germline V gene are SGHTA and FQGNSA. V was pared by 5 bases and J by 6 bases, with 11 bases between.

This CDR3 is CASSLLGTGGVEQYF. Written as DNA, the CDR3 is TGTGCCAGCAGCCTTCTAGGGACAGGGGGCGTGGAGCAGTACTTC. The chain employs TRBV7-9 and TRBJ2-5; 12 bases match TRBD1. CDR3 size: 15 residues. The V segment lost 5 bases and the J segment 11 bases; nucleotides outside the gene matches: 12. Germline lookup yields CDR1 SEHNR and CDR2 FQNEAQ (reference sequence).

The chain has TRBV5-1 and TRBJ2-1, with D unresolved. The CDR3 extends over 16 amino acids. Germline lookup yields CDR1 SGHRS and CDR2 YFSETQ. Deletions cut 0 bases from V and 1 base from J, with 11 bases between. The CDR3 loop is CASSLAPTPSYNEQFF. The DNA for the CDR3 is TGCGCCAGCAGCTTGGCCCCTACCCCTTCCTACAATGAGCAGTTCTTC.

In its sample, this clonotype was seen a few times. V gene TRBV20-1 combines with J gene TRBJ2-5; 7 nucleotides align to TRBD1. V lost 3 bases and J lost 5; bases outside the gene matches: 3. This CDR3 spans 12 amino acids. Germline lookup yields CDR1 DFQATT and CDR2 SNEGSKA (reference sequence). CDR3 residues: CSARTGSETQYF. Here the CDR3 DNA reads TGCAGTGCTAGGACAGGGTCGGAGACCCAGTACTTC.

The rearrangement links TRBV29-1 to TRBJ2-1, with TRBD2 as a possible D gene (6 bases). This CDR3 is built from 16 residues. The V end lost 5 bases, the J end lost 0 bases, and 17 bases lay between the germline ends. Germline CDR1 SQVTM, CDR2 ANQGSEA. This CDR3 is CSVLPIAESSYNEQFF. CDR3 DNA sequence: TGCAGCGTTCTTCCTATAGCGGAAAGCTCCTACAATGAGCAGTTCTTC.

The chain combines TRBV11-3 with TRBJ1-2, with a tentative D call TRBD1 (5 bases). This CDR3 has 12 amino acids. V was shortened by 1 base and J by 8 bases, with 8 bases between the two germline ends. Germline assignment: CDR1 SGHNT and CDR2 YENEEA. The CDR3 region is CASSLVQGGYTF. In DNA, the CDR3 is TGTGCCAGCAGCTTAGTTCAGGGAGGCTACACCTTC.